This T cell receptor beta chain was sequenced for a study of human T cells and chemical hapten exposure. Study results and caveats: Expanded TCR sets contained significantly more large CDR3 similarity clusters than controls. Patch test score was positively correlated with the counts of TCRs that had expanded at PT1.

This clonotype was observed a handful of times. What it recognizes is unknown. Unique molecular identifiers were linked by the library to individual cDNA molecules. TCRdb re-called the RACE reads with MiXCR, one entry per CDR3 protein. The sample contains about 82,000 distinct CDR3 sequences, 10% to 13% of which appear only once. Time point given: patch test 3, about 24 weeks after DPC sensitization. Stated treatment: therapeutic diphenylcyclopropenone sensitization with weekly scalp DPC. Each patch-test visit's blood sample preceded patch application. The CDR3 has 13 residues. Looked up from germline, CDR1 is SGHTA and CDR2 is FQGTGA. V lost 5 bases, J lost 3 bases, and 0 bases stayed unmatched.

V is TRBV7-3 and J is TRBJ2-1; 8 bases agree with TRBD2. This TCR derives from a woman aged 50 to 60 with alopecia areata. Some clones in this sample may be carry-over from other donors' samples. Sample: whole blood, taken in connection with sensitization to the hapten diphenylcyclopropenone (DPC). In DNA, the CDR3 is TGTGCCAGCAGCGCGGGGGGCTACAATGAGCAGTTCTTC. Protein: CASSAGGYNEQFF.